Below are 31 T cell receptor beta chains sequenced from a single sample in a study of T cell repertoires in cytomegalovirus infection. Their specific antigens are unknown. TCRdb re-called the reads through MiXCR, storing one row per CDR3 protein. The sample lists around 49,000 distinct CDR3 sequences; around 18% were seen once. Here the sequenced sample was CD8+ T cells from cultured PBMCs, taken from culture after CMV antigen stimulation. These receptor sequences come from a human donor in good health (CMV status not recorded). Some clones in this sample may be carry-over from other donors' samples.

The J gene is TRBJ2-7, the V gene TRBV28; TRBD1 agrees at 9 bases. The CDR3 is 16 amino acids. Unmatched junction bases numbered 9, after V lost 2 bases and J lost 4 bases. In germline, CDR1 is MDHEN, CDR2 SYDVKM. The CDR3 DNA sequence: TGTGCCAGCAGTTTACTAGGACAGGGGACGGGTTACGAGCAGTACTTC. As protein: CASSLLGQGTGYEQYF.

The chain recombines TRBV5-6 with TRBJ2-1; 7 bases line up with TRBD1. Germline V gene data show CDR1 as SGHDT and CDR2 as YYEEEE. This CDR3 has 15 amino acids. V lost 1 base, J lost 9 bases, and 10 bases stayed unmatched. The CDR3 DNA follows: TGTGCCAGCAGCTTGAGGGACAGATATGGGGGTGAGCAGTTCTTC. Its protein is CASSLRDRYGGEQFF.

CDR3: CASSLARRPDNQPQHF. The DNA for the CDR3 is TGTGCCAGCAGTTTAGCGCGACGGCCAGATAATCAGCCCCAGCATTTT. The genes are TRBV12-3 or TRBV12-4 and TRBJ1-5; D gene uncertain. V lost 0 bases and J 4 bases, leaving 13 bases between the germline ends. This CDR3 is 16 amino acids long.

The chain has TRBV7-2 and TRBJ2-5; 8 positions match TRBD1. Per germline, CDR1 SGHTA and CDR2 FQGNSA. J gave up 5 bases and V 5 bases, and 10 bases lay outside the gene matches. The CDR3 spans 15 residues. CDR3 amino acids: CASSGTGQGAETQYF. The CDR3 DNA is TGTGCCAGCAGCGGTACGGGGCAGGGGGCGGAGACCCAGTACTTC.

This clonotype appeared a few times. The chain couples TRBV6-2 or TRBV6-3 to TRBJ2-4; 8 bases agree with TRBD2. CDR1 is MNHEY, CDR2 SVGEGT, per germline. Trimming cost V 1 base and J 3 bases; bases outside gene matches: 5. CDR3 size: 16 residues. CDR3 bases: TGTGCCAGCAGTTACTTCAGCGGGAGAGGCAAAAACATTCAGTACTTC. Translation gives CASSYFSGRGKNIQYF.

This clonotype was found many times. This rearrangement joins TRBV19 to TRBJ1-2, with D uncertain. Trimming took 6 bases from V and 2 from J, leaving 10 bases between them. The CDR3 covers 13 residues. The germline V gene encodes CDR1 LNHDA and CDR2 SQIVND (reference sequence). As DNA, the CDR3 is TGTGCCAGTAGCCCGAAAGCCAACTATGGCTACACCTTC. It is translated as CASSPKANYGYTF.

Many counts were recorded for this clonotype. The chain carries TRBV7-3 and TRBJ2-5; 11 bases fit TRBD2. The CDR3 is 15 amino acids. Losses at the gene ends were 5 bases for V and 2 bases for J; bases not matched to a gene: 4. CDR1 is SGHTA and CDR2 is FQGTGA in the germline V gene. The CDR3 spells CASSRLAGTQETQYF. Written as DNA, the CDR3 is TGTGCCAGCAGCCGACTAGCGGGGACACAAGAGACCCAGTACTTC.

The gene calls are TRBV7-9 and TRBJ2-1; D call uncertain. CDR3 length equals 15 residues. Germline CDR1 reads SEHNR; CDR2 reads FQNEAQ (reference sequence). V was pared by 0 bases and J by 6 bases, with 12 bases between. The CDR3 DNA follows: TGTGCCAGCAGCTTAGCTCCTATATCAACCAATGAGCAGTTCTTC. Residues: CASSLAPISTNEQFF.

The CDR3 region is CASSMLNYFSSYNEQFF. The CDR3 nucleotides read TGTGCCAGCAGCATGCTTAATTATTTCAGCTCCTACAATGAGCAGTTCTTC. The chain has TRBV5-6 and TRBJ2-1; D gene uncertain. From germline, CDR1 is SGHDT and CDR2 YYEEEE. CDR3 length: 17 amino acids. V was shortened by 4 bases and J by 0 bases, with 17 bases between the two germline ends.

The chain carries TRBV2 and TRBJ2-7; 10 positions match TRBD1. CDR1 SNHLY and CDR2 FYNNEI come from the germline V gene. With 7 bases clipped from V and 3 bases from J, the junction kept 6 bases outside the gene matches. The CDR3 consists of 14 residues. The CDR3 is CASIPGQGNYEQYF. The CDR3 DNA sequence: TGTGCCAGCATCCCGGGACAGGGGAACTACGAGCAGTACTTC.

This clonotype was counted only a few times. V usage is TRBV7-2 and J usage is TRBJ2-1; TRBD2 aligns across 8 bases. CDR1 is SGHTA, CDR2 FQGNSA, per germline. Losses at the gene ends were 2 bases for V and 8 bases for J; bases not matched to a gene: 8. CDR3 length: 15 amino acids. CDR3 DNA: TGTGCCAGCAGCTTACGGGGGGGCCTAATCGATGAGCAGTTCTTC. This encodes CASSLRGGLIDEQFF.

V gene TRBV27 combines with J gene TRBJ1-2, with 7 bases that match TRBD1. The V segment lost 0 bases and the J segment 2 bases; nucleotides outside the gene matches: 6. CDR3 length: 16 residues. The germline V gene has CDR1 MNHEY and CDR2 SMNVEV (reference sequence). CDR3 sequence (DNA): TGTGCCAGCAGTTTATCGACAGGGATCGGAAACTATGGCTACACCTTC. The encoded protein is CASSLSTGIGNYGYTF.

This chain uses TRBV20-1 with TRBJ2-1; 9 bases align to TRBD2. The junction had 6 bases not matched to a gene; V was cut back by 3 bases and J by 0 bases. Germline CDR1 and CDR2: DFQATT and SNEGSKA (reference sequence). CDR3 length equals 16 residues. CDR3 sequence: CSARVSGGSSYNEQFF. CDR3 bases: TGCAGTGCTAGGGTTAGCGGGGGTAGCTCCTACAATGAGCAGTTCTTC.

The J gene is TRBJ2-1, the V gene TRBV7-3, with 8 bases lining up with TRBD1. The germline CDR1 and CDR2 sequences are SGHTA and FQGTGA. The CDR3 has 15 residues. Germline trimming cut 2 bases from V and 5 bases from J; bases unmatched to any gene: 5. In DNA form, the CDR3 reads TGTGCCAGCAGCTTATCAGGGGGCAACGACAATGAGCAGTTCTTC. As protein: CASSLSGGNDNEQFF.

The V gene is TRBV9, the J gene TRBJ1-1; 7 positions match TRBD1. The J segment lost 4 bases and the V segment lost 4 bases, leaving 13 bases of the junction unmatched. This CDR3 has 16 residues. From germline, CDR1 is SGDLS and CDR2 YYNGEE. This chain's CDR3 is CASSPTGGQRGTEAFF. CDR3 coding DNA: TGTGCCAGCAGCCCAACGGGGGGACAGAGGGGCACTGAAGCTTTCTTT.

This clonotype appeared a few times. The chain combines TRBV7-9 with TRBJ1-4; weak D call: TRBD1 (5 bases). CDR3 size: 13 residues. Trimming removed 11 bases at V and 7 bases at J, with 17 bases between. Germline values: CDR1 SEHNR, CDR2 FQNEAQ (reference sequence). The CDR3, as DNA: TGTGCCGTTCAGGGTTTGTGGGGTGAAAAACTGTTTTTT. Residues: CAVQGLWGEKLFF.

V gene TRBV7-9 combines with J gene TRBJ2-1; D may correspond to TRBD1 or TRBD2 (6 bases each). CDR1 and CDR2 from the germline V gene are SEHNR and FQNEAQ (reference sequence). Trimming removed 5 bases at V and 6 bases at J, with 14 bases between. This CDR3 comprises 14 residues. The CDR3 sequence is CASSLGGLGNEQFF. CDR3 in DNA: TGTGCCAGCAGCCTGGGGGGCCTAGGCAATGAGCAGTTCTTC.

This clonotype turned up a few times. The V call is TRBV7-3, the J call TRBJ2-5; D remains ambiguous. The V end lost 0 bases, the J end lost 5 bases, and 7 bases lay between the germline ends. The CDR3 extends over 13 amino acids. Looked up from germline, CDR1 is SGHTA and CDR2 is FQGTGA. CDR3 coding DNA: TGTGCCAGCAGCTTAACCCCGCGCGAGACCCAGTACTTC. Translated: CASSLTPRETQYF.

This clonotype was detected only a few times. The chain uses TRBV27 and TRBJ2-1; 7 bases line up with TRBD1. This CDR3 has 14 residues. The germline V gene has CDR1 MNHEY and CDR2 SMNVEV (reference sequence). Trimming at V came to 6 bases and at J to 4 bases, leaving 6 bases not matched to a gene. CDR3 residues: CASSYRGQYNEQFF. CDR3 nucleotides: TGTGCCAGCAGCTACAGGGGACAGTACAATGAGCAGTTCTTC.

This chain joins TRBV20-1 and TRBJ2-6; TRBD2 is a possible D gene (6 bases). The V end lost 6 bases, the J end lost 2 bases, and 17 bases lay between the germline ends. Germline CDR1 DFQATT, CDR2 SNEGSKA (reference sequence). The CDR3 is 16 residues long. CDR3 coding DNA: TGCAGTGCCCTGGGGAGAGGGGAGGCTGGGGCCAACGTCCTGACTTTC. Encoded protein: CSALGRGEAGANVLTF.

This clonotype has just a few counts. The rearrangement links TRBV6-2 or TRBV6-3 to TRBJ1-4; D call uncertain. The CDR3 spans 14 residues. In germline, CDR1 is MNHEY, CDR2 SVGEGT. V was shortened by 2 bases and J by 4 bases, with 8 bases between the two germline ends. The CDR3 nucleotides read TGTGCCAGCAGTTACATGGAGCTTAATGAAAAACTGTTTTTT. Its translation: CASSYMELNEKLFF.

This chain joins TRBV12-5 and TRBJ1-5, with 9 bases aligning to TRBD1. The V gene's germline CDR1 is LGHNT and CDR2 FRNRAP. Losses at the gene ends were 4 bases for V and 2 bases for J; bases not matched to a gene: 3. CDR3 size: 15 residues. The chain's CDR3 is CASGSRTGGNQPQHF. CDR3 DNA: TGTGCTAGTGGTTCCAGGACAGGGGGCAATCAGCCCCAGCATTTT. Filled out from reference TRBV12-5 and TRBJ1-5, the complete variable domain reads DARVTQTPRHKVTEMGQEVTMRCQPILGHNTVFWYRQTMMQGLELLAYFRNRAPLDDSGMPKDRFSAEMPDATLATLKIQPSEPRDSAVYFCASGSRTGGNQPQHFGDGTRLSIL.

This clonotype was seen more than once but under ten times. The CDR3 sequence is CASSPGTGGSYNEQFF. CDR3 sequence (DNA): TGTGCCAGCAGTCCAGGGACAGGGGGCTCCTACAATGAGCAGTTCTTC. This chain links TRBV27 with TRBJ2-1; 11 bases map to TRBD1. The V gene end was trimmed by 5 bases and the J gene end by 0 bases; junction bases not matched to a gene: 3. This CDR3 comprises 16 residues. The germline CDR1 and CDR2 sequences are MNHEY and SMNVEV (reference sequence).

The chain links TRBV4-3 to TRBJ1-1; no firm D call. The ends were cut back, 2 bases at V and 6 bases at J, with 10 bases in the middle. This CDR3 comprises 13 residues. The V gene's germline CDR1 is LGHNA and CDR2 YSLEER. CDR3 nucleotides: TGCGCCAGCAGCCAAACCCGGGCGGCTGAAGCTTTCTTT. It encodes CASSQTRAAEAFF.

V is TRBV7-9 and J is TRBJ2-1; possibly TRBD2 for D (6 bases). CDR1 and CDR2 (germline): SEHNR, FQNEAQ (reference sequence). The CDR3 spans 12 residues. Trimming cost V 3 bases and J 8 bases, with 8 bases left between them. CDR3 residues: CASSLEGYEQFF. As DNA, the CDR3 is TGTGCCAGCAGCTTGGAGGGGTATGAGCAGTTCTTC.

The J gene is TRBJ1-5, the V gene TRBV7-6; TRBD1 matches 7 bases. Trimming removed 7 bases from V and 4 bases from J; junction bases left unmatched: 7. Germline V gives CDR1 SGHVS, CDR2 FNYEAQ. The CDR3 spans 14 residues. The CDR3 protein is CASTLGQDNQPQHF. The CDR3 DNA follows: TGTGCCAGCACCCTTGGACAGGATAATCAGCCCCAGCATTTT.

Concerning this clonotype itself: The junction and the germline gene differ at one end; a read error may be behind it. V gene TRBV6-2 or TRBV6-3 combines with J gene TRBJ1-1; D ambiguous. Germline V gene lookup returns CDR1 MNHEY and CDR2 SVGEGT. The CDR3 covers 14 residues. The CDR3 is CASSYSKGNTEAFF. The CDR3 nucleotides read TGTGCTAGCAGTTACTCGAAAGGGAACACTGAAGCTTTCTTT.

There are a few counts of this clonotype. The chain joins TRBV7-9 to TRBJ1-1; D perhaps matches TRBD1 (5 bases). CDR3 length: 16 residues. The V end lost 4 bases, the J end lost 0 bases, and 15 bases lay between the germline ends. The germline V gene has CDR1 SEHNR and CDR2 FQNEAQ (reference sequence). This CDR3 is CASSSVGDSMNTEAFF. For the CDR3, the DNA is TGTGCCAGCAGCTCCGTTGGGGACTCCATGAACACTGAAGCTTTCTTT.

This clonotype occurred a few times. V usage is TRBV11-2 and J usage is TRBJ2-1, with 7 bases that match TRBD2. Germline values: CDR1 SGHAT, CDR2 FQNNGV. J was trimmed by 4 bases and V by 2 bases; bases with no gene match: 20. CDR3 length: 20 amino acids. CDR3 sequence: CASSLSYHGNAGAPYNEQFF. DNA for the CDR3: TGTGCCAGCAGCTTAAGCTATCACGGCAATGCGGGAGCACCTTACAATGAGCAGTTCTTC.

V and J are TRBV7-9 and TRBJ2-7; the match to TRBD2 covers 8 bases. CDR1 is SEHNR and CDR2 is FQNEAQ in the germline V gene (reference sequence). The CDR3 runs to 15 residues. V shed 5 bases, J shed 5 bases, and the junction held 11 bases outside the gene matches. The CDR3 DNA reads as TGTGCCAGCAGCCGACCAGGACTAGCACTCCACGAGCAGTACTTC. Translated, it gives CASSRPGLALHEQYF.

This clonotype has a handful of counts. The J gene is TRBJ2-2, the V gene TRBV7-9, with D perhaps assigned TRBD1 or TRBD2 (5 bases each). Germline CDR1 is SEHNR and CDR2 is FQNEAQ (reference sequence). This CDR3 comprises 16 residues. The ends were cut back, 3 bases at V and 1 base at J, with 12 bases in the middle. CDR3 in amino acids: CASSFGRGGNTGELFF. The CDR3 nucleotides read TGTGCCAGCAGCTTCGGCCGGGGCGGGAACACCGGGGAGCTGTTTTTT.